The 12 T cell receptor beta chains below were found in one sample sequenced in a study of T cell responses to AZD1222 COVID-19 vaccine. The assay was immunoSEQ multiplex PCR, and TCRdb's table has in-frame clones only and misses some. The sample has over 130,000 clones; 94% are singletons. The starting material was peripheral blood, obtained on day 0 of AZD1222 vaccination. The receptors derive from an adult in good health.

The chain links TRBV6-2 or TRBV6-3 to TRBJ2-7; no clear D gene. Germline assignment: CDR1 MNHEY and CDR2 SVGEGT. There are 15 residues in the CDR3. Trimming pared 5 bases from V and 3 bases from J, leaving 17 bases between. The chain's CDR3 is CASSRPTDMYYEQYV. The CDR3, as DNA: TGTGCCAGCAGTCGACCTACCGACATGTACTACGAGCAGTACGTC.

The chain joins TRBV4-1 to TRBJ2-7; weak D call: TRBD2 (5 bases). With 2 bases removed from V and 0 bases from J, the gap between germline ends came to 11 bases. CDR3 length: 15 amino acids. The germline V gene encodes CDR1 MGHRA and CDR2 YSYEKL. Here the CDR3 DNA reads TGCGCCAGCAGCCAAAGCCGGGGTCACTCCTACGAGCAGTACGTC. Protein product: CASSQSRGHSYEQYV.

The rearrangement uses TRBV5-1 and TRBJ2-7, with D possibly being TRBD1 (6 bases). Germline loops: CDR1 SGHRS, CDR2 YFSETQ. CDR3 size: 14 residues. Trimming removed 4 bases from V and 0 bases from J, with 11 bases in between. The CDR3 region is CASSATGFSYEQYV. CDR3 nucleotide sequence: TGCGCCAGCAGCGCGACAGGTTTCTCCTACGAGCAGTACGTC.

J is TRBJ1-5 and V is TRBV6-5, with D tentatively TRBD1 (6 bases). Trimming pared 2 bases from V and 7 bases from J, leaving 12 bases between. Per the germline V gene, CDR1 is MNHEY and CDR2 is SVGAGI. The CDR3 has 14 amino acids. CDR3 in amino acids: CASSYRGGLQPQHF. In DNA, the CDR3 is TGTGCCAGCAGTTACAGAGGGGGATTGCAGCCCCAGCATTTT.

The chain carries TRBV6-6 and TRBJ1-5; possible D gene TRBD1, 5 bases. Trimming shortened V by 8 bases and J by 8 bases, and 10 bases separated the two germline ends. Germline V CDR1 and CDR2: MNHNY, SVGAGI (reference sequence). CDR3 length equals 11 residues. CDR3 in amino acids: CASGTGEPQHF. CDR3 bases: TGTGCCAGCGGGACCGGGGAGCCCCAGCATTTT.

The genes are TRBV28 and TRBJ2-7; D not certain. V dropped 4 bases and J dropped 6 bases, with 10 bases sitting between them. CDR1 and CDR2 (germline): MDHEN, SYDVKM. The CDR3 spans 12 residues. Written as DNA, the CDR3 is TGTGCCAGCAGTTCTGGTACATCCGAGCAGTACGTC. Its translation is CASSSGTSEQYV.

Of note for this clone: Other DNA sequences from this sample encode an identical CDR3 as well. This rearrangement joins TRBV18 to TRBJ2-7; D is ambiguous. The CDR3 is made up of 12 amino acids. Germline V gene sequence: CDR1 KGHSH, CDR2 LQKENI. Trimming left V 3 bases short and J 1 base short, with 4 bases between. The CDR3 sequence is CASSPDSYEQYV. As DNA, the CDR3 is TGTGCCAGCTCACCGGATTCCTACGAGCAGTACGTC.

This clone was seen just once. The chain combines TRBV7-3 with TRBJ1-1; tentative D call: TRBD1 (6 bases). Germline V gene lookup returns CDR1 SGHTA and CDR2 FQGTGA. The CDR3 covers 16 residues. V shed 4 bases and J shed 4 bases, with 19 bases lying between them. The CDR3: CASSSQPRGGGTEAFF. Written as DNA, the CDR3 is TGTGCCAGCAGCTCCCAACCGAGGGGGGGTGGCACTGAAGCTTTCTTT.

The rearrangement joins TRBV6-5 to TRBJ1-2; a weak D match, TRBD1 (6 bases). The CDR3 has 12 amino acids. V lost 8 bases and J lost 6, with 13 bases in between. Germline CDR1 reads MNHEY; CDR2 reads SVGAGI. The CDR3 loop is CASSGHTHGYTF. DNA for the CDR3: TGTGCCAGCTCGGGACATACTCATGGCTACACCTTC.

The rearrangement joins TRBV7-9 to TRBJ1-5; a weak D match, TRBD1 (5 bases). The germline gives CDR1 SEHNR, CDR2 FQNEAQ (reference sequence). The CDR3 has 14 residues. V was clipped by 1 base and J by 3 bases, with 7 bases between them. CDR3 residues: CASSLGDVNQPQHF. CDR3 nucleotide sequence: TGTGCCAGCAGCTTAGGGGACGTCAATCAGCCCCAGCATTTT.

CDR3 protein: CASSTRDRELLSYNEQFF. The CDR3 nucleotides are TGTGCCAGCAGCACCCGGGACAGGGAATTGCTCTCCTACAATGAGCAGTTCTTC. This chain joins TRBV11-2 and TRBJ2-1; 9 bases align to TRBD1. V dropped 5 bases and J dropped 0; count of bases not matched to a gene: 11. Germline lookup yields CDR1 SGHAT and CDR2 FQNNGV. The CDR3 is 18 residues long.

This chain connects TRBV18 to TRBJ2-1; D is perhaps TRBD1 (5 bases). Trimming removed 3 bases at V and 2 bases at J, with 8 bases between. The CDR3 is 14 residues long. From germline, CDR1 is KGHSH and CDR2 LQKENI. The CDR3 bases are TGTGCCAGCTCACCGACAGAGGCCTACAATGAGCAGTTCTTC. The encoded protein is CASSPTEAYNEQFF.